The 17 T cell receptor beta chains presented below share a single source sample, sequenced in a study of CD8 T cells in Susac syndrome. Random hexamers served to reverse transcribe roughly 0.45 to 1 ug RNA. TCRdb reanalysed the immunoSEQ multiplex PCR reads using MiXCR and keeps one entry per CDR3 protein. The sample consists of 110,000 to 150,000 distinct CDR3 sequences, over 85% of them appearing once. Material for sequencing was CD8+ T cells from PBMCs. These receptors all come from a human donor in good health.

The genes are TRBV4-3 and TRBJ2-5; 10 bases line up with TRBD2. CDR1 and CDR2 (germline): LGHNA, YSLEER. The CDR3 sequence is 14 residues long. V shed 2 bases, J shed 4 bases, and the junction held 1 base outside the gene matches. CDR3 protein: CASSQTSGVETQYF. The CDR3 nucleotides read TGCGCCAGCAGCCAAACTAGCGGGGTAGAGACCCAGTACTTC.

The chain carries TRBV6-5 and TRBJ2-3; D call uncertain. V shed 2 bases and J shed 2 bases, with 11 bases lying between them. This CDR3 contains 15 residues. CDR1 and CDR2 (germline): MNHEY, SVGAGI. CDR3 nucleotide sequence: TGTGCCAGCAGTTACGCCTTATCAGACACAGATACGCAGTATTTT. Protein: CASSYALSDTDTQYF.

The chain joins TRBV27 to TRBJ2-4; D is possibly TRBD2 (5 bases). CDR1 is MNHEY, CDR2 SMNVEV, per germline (reference sequence). The V end was cut by 2 bases, the J end by 0 bases, with 8 bases between. The length of the CDR3 is 15 residues. CDR3 region: CASSLGSSAKNIQYF. CDR3 DNA: TGTGCCAGCAGTTTAGGGAGCTCAGCCAAAAACATTCAGTACTTC.

V and J are TRBV6-5 and TRBJ2-5; no firm D call. Germline V gene lookup returns CDR1 MNHEY and CDR2 SVGAGI. The CDR3 covers 14 residues. V was cut by 8 bases and J by 2 bases, with 15 bases left in between. CDR3 loop: CASASSPLQETQYF. The CDR3 region has the DNA TGTGCCAGCGCGTCCAGTCCCCTACAAGAGACCCAGTACTTC.

The rearrangement joins TRBV11-3 to TRBJ2-1, with 9 bases lining up with TRBD1. This CDR3 spans 15 amino acids. The J segment lost 4 bases and the V segment lost 5 bases, leaving 6 bases of the junction unmatched. Germline values: CDR1 SGHNT, CDR2 YENEEA. This CDR3 is CASSPGTGFYNEQFF. DNA for the CDR3: TGTGCCAGCAGCCCCGGGACAGGGTTTTACAATGAGCAGTTCTTC.

The V call is TRBV27, the J call TRBJ2-3, with D uncertain. Germline CDR1 and CDR2: MNHEY and SMNVEV (reference sequence). Trimming took off 3 bases at V and 3 bases at J, with 7 bases between the two ends. This CDR3 is 13 amino acids long. CDR3 nucleotide sequence: TGTGCCAGCAGTTTGAAGGTGACAGATACGCAGTATTTT. Encoded protein: CASSLKVTDTQYF.

This CDR3 reads CASSYGDTEAFF. The CDR3 DNA reads TGTGCCAGCAGTTACGGGGACACTGAAGCTTTCTTT. The chain is built from TRBV6-2 or TRBV6-3 and TRBJ1-1, with D unresolved. The CDR3 loop spans 12 amino acids. Germline loops: CDR1 MNHEY, CDR2 SVGEGT. Trimming left V 2 bases short and J 3 bases short, with 4 bases between.

The chain uses TRBV3-1 and TRBJ2-1, with D maybe TRBD1 (5 bases). This CDR3 region has 14 residues. Germline CDR1 reads LGHDT; CDR2 reads YNNKEL (reference sequence). Trimming stripped 4 bases from V and 4 bases from J, with 11 bases between. The CDR3 sequence: CASSPDSPYNEQFF. CDR3 DNA: TGTGCCAGCAGCCCAGACAGCCCATACAATGAGCAGTTCTTC.

The chain carries TRBV2 and TRBJ1-5, with D perhaps matching TRBD1 (5 bases). The CDR3 sequence is 15 residues long. V was clipped by 4 bases and J by 5 bases, with 15 bases between them. The germline V gene encodes CDR1 SNHLY and CDR2 FYNNEI. The CDR3 DNA sequence: TGTGCCAGCAGTGCGCCCAGGGAGTTGGATCAGCCCCAGCATTTT. This encodes CASSAPRELDQPQHF. Based on the CDR3 plus reference TRBV2 and TRBJ1-5, the full variable domain is EPEVTQTPSHQVTQMGQEVILRCVPISNHLYFYWYRQILGQKVEFLVSFYNNEISEKSEIFDDQFSVERPDGSNFTLKIRSTKLEDSAMYFCASSAPRELDQPQHFGDGTRLSIL.

This clonotype came up a few times. The chain joins TRBV5-1 to TRBJ2-7; the D gene is possibly TRBD2 (5 bases). The V and J ends lost 3 bases and 7 bases respectively, with 20 bases between them. Germline values: CDR1 SGHRS, CDR2 YFSETQ. The CDR3 has 15 residues. CDR3 in amino acids: CASSWLGPTREEQYF. CDR3 nucleotide sequence: TGCGCCAGCAGCTGGTTGGGCCCGACGAGGGAGGAGCAGTACTTC.

The chain recombines TRBV9 with TRBJ2-7; D gene ambiguous. The CDR3 loop spans 15 amino acids. Germline V gene data show CDR1 as SGDLS and CDR2 as YYNGEE. V lost 1 base to trimming and J lost 1 base, with 12 bases between them. CDR3 in amino acids: CASSVQPVGSYEQYF. Written as DNA, the CDR3 is TGTGCCAGCAGCGTACAGCCCGTGGGATCCTACGAGCAGTACTTC. Complete variable domain (other parts from reference TRBV9 and TRBJ2-7): DSGVTQTPKHLITATGQRVTLRCSPRSGDLSVYWYQQSLDQGLQFLIQYYNGEERAKGNILERFSAQQFPDLHSELNLSSLELGDSALYFCASSVQPVGSYEQYFGPGTRLTVT.

This clonotype occurred once. The chain couples TRBV9 to TRBJ1-1; D remains unclear. The germline gives CDR1 SGDLS, CDR2 YYNGEE. The CDR3 runs 14 residues. The ends were cut back, 0 bases at V and 4 bases at J, with 10 bases in the middle. CDR3 amino acids: CASSVGGSGTEAFF. The CDR3 DNA is TGTGCCAGCAGCGTAGGAGGGTCGGGCACTGAAGCTTTCTTT. Full variable domain (missing parts from reference TRBV9 and TRBJ1-1): DSGVTQTPKHLITATGQRVTLRCSPRSGDLSVYWYQQSLDQGLQFLIQYYNGEERAKGNILERFSAQQFPDLHSELNLSSLELGDSALYFCASSVGGSGTEAFFGQGTRLTVV.

V gene TRBV25-1 combines with J gene TRBJ2-1, with TRBD2 identical over 13 bases. Germline lookup yields CDR1 MGHDK and CDR2 SYGVNS. The CDR3 has 15 amino acids. With V trimmed by 6 bases and J by 7 bases, 6 bases remained unmatched. The CDR3 loop reads CASRLAGGPWNEQFF. The CDR3 DNA is TGTGCCAGCAGACTAGCGGGAGGGCCTTGGAATGAGCAGTTCTTC.

The CDR3 spells CASSGQGTDTQYF. In DNA, the CDR3 is TGTGCTAGTTCGGGACAGGGGACAGATACGCAGTATTTT. This rearrangement joins TRBV12-5 to TRBJ2-3; 10 nucleotides agree with TRBD1. Germline-derived CDR1 and CDR2 are LGHNT and FRNRAP. The CDR3 extends over 13 amino acids. J lost 3 bases, V lost 8 bases, and 2 bases had no gene match.

This chain uses TRBV19 with TRBJ1-5; D is unresolved. The V end lost 3 bases, the J end lost 5 bases, and 5 bases lay between the germline ends. Germline CDR1 reads LNHDA; CDR2 reads SQIVND (reference sequence). The CDR3 extends over 12 amino acids. The CDR3 DNA reads TGTGCCAGTAGTATTAGTTATCAGCCCCAGCATTTT. Protein product: CASSISYQPQHF.

V gene TRBV29-1 combines with J gene TRBJ2-3; TRBD1 matches at 9 bases. The V and J ends lost 1 base and 0 bases, in that order; junction bases with no gene match: 8. Germline values: CDR1 SQVTM, CDR2 ANQGSEA. The CDR3 runs 17 residues. The CDR3 is CSVEGTGDILSTDTQYF. DNA of the CDR3: TGCAGCGTTGAAGGGACAGGGGATATACTAAGCACAGATACGCAGTATTTT.

The chain carries TRBV5-4 and TRBJ1-2; D is uncertain. V lost 3 bases, J lost 5 bases, and 8 bases lay in between. This CDR3 contains 12 residues. Germline CDR1 reads SGHNT; CDR2 reads YYREEE (reference sequence). The CDR3 DNA reads as TGTGCCAGCAGCTCCTTCGGGTATGGCTACACCTTC. Encoded protein: CASSSFGYGYTF.